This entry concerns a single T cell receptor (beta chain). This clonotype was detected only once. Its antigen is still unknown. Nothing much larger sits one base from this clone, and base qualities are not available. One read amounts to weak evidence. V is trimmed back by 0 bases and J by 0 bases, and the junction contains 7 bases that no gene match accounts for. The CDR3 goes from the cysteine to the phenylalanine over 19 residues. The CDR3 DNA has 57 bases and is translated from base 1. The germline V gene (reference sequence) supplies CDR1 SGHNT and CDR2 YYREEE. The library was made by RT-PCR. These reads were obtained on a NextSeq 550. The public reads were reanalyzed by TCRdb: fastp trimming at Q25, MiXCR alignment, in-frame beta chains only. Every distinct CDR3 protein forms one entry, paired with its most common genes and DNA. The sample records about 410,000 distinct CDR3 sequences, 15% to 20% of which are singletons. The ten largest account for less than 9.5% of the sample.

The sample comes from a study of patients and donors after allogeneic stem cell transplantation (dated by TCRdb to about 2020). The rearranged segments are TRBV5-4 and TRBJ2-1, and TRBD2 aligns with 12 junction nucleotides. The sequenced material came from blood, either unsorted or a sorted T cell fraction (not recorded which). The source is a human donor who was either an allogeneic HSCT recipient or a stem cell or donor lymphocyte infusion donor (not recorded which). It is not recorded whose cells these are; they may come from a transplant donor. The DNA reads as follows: TGTGCCAGCAGCTTGGGGTCTAGCGGGAGGGCGAGCTCCTACAATGAGCAGTTCTTC. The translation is CASSLGSSGRASSYNEQFF.